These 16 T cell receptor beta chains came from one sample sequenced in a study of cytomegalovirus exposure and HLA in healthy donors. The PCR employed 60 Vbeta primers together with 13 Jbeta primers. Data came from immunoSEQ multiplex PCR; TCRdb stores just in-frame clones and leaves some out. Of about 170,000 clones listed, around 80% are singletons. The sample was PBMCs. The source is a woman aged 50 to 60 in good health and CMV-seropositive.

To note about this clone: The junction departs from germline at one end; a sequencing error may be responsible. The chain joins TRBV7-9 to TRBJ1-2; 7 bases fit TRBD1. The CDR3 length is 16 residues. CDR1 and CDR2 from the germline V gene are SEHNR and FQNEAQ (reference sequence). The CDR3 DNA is TGTTCCAGCAGCTTAACCGGGACAGCAGTTAACTATGGCTACACCTTC. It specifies CSSSLTGTAVNYGYTF.

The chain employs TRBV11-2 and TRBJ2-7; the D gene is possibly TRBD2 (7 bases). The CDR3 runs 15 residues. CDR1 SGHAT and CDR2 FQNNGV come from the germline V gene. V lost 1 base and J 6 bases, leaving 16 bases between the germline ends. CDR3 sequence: CASSLVGGARGEQYF. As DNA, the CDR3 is TGTGCCAGCAGCTTAGTGGGGGGGGCGAGGGGCGAGCAGTACTTC. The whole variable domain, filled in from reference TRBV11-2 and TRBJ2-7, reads EAGVAQSPRYKIIEKRQSVAFWCNPISGHATLYWYQQILGQGPKLLIQFQNNGVVDDSQLPKDRFSAERLKGVDSTLKIQPAKLEDSAVYLCASSLVGGARGEQYFGPGTRLTVT.

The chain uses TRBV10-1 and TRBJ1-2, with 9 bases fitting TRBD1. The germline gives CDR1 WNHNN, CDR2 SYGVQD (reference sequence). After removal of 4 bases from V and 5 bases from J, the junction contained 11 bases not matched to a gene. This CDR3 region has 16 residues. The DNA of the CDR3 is TGCGCCAGCAGTGCGGACAGGGGTTCTCTTAGTTATGGCTACACCTTC. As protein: CASSADRGSLSYGYTF.

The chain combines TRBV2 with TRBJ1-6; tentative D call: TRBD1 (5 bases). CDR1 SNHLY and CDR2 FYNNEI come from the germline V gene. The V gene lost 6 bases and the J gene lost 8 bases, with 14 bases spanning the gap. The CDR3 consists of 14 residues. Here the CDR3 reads CASRPRVRDSPLHF. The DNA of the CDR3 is TGTGCCAGCAGGCCCAGGGTACGGGATTCACCCCTCCACTTT.

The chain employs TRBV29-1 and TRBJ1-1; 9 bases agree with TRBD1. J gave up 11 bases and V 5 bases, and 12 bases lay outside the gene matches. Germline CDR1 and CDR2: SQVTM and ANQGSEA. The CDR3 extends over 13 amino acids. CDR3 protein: CSVHATGGARAFF. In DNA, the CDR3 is TGCAGCGTTCATGCCACAGGGGGCGCCCGGGCTTTCTTT.

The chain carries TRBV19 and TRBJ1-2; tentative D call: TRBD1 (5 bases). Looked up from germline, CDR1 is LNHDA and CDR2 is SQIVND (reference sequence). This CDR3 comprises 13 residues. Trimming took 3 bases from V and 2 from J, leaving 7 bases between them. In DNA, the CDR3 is TGTGCCAGTAGTATCCCAGGGAACTATGGCTACACCTTC. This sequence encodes CASSIPGNYGYTF.

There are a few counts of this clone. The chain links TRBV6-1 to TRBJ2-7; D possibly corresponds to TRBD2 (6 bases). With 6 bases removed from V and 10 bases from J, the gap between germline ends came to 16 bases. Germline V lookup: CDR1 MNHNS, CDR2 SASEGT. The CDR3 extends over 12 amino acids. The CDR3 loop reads CASRGDGGIQYF. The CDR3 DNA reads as TGTGCCAGCAGGGGGGACGGCGGGATCCAGTACTTC.

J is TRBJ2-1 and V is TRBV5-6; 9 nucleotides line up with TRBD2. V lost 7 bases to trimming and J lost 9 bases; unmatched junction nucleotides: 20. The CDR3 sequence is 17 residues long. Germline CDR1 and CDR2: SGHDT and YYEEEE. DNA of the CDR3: TGTGCCAGCTATACCCTGGGGGCGGGAGGGGGGCGCGGTGAGCAGTTCTTC. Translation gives CASYTLGAGGGRGEQFF.

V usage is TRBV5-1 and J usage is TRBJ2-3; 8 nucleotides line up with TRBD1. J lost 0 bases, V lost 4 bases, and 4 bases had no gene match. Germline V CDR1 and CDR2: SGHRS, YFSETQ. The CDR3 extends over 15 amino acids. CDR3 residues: CASSVTGVSTDTQYF. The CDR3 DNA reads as TGCGCCAGCAGCGTGACAGGGGTTAGCACAGATACGCAGTATTTT.

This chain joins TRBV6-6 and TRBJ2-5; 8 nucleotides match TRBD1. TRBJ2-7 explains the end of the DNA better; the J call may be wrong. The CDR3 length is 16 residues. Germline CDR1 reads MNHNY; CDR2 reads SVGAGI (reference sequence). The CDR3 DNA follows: TGTGCCAGCAGGTATAGTGACAGGGGAGACTCCTACGAGCAGTACTTC. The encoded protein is CASRYSDRGDSYEQYF.

The CDR3 protein is CASSPGGTGANVLTF. The CDR3 region has the DNA TGTGCCAGCAGTCCAGGGGGAACAGGGGCCAACGTCCTGACTTTC. The chain is built from TRBV7-3 and TRBJ2-6; TRBD1 matches at 7 bases. Germline values: CDR1 SGHTA, CDR2 FQGTGA. This CDR3 has 15 amino acids. V trimming: 6 bases; J trimming: 4 bases; junction bases outside the gene matches: 6.

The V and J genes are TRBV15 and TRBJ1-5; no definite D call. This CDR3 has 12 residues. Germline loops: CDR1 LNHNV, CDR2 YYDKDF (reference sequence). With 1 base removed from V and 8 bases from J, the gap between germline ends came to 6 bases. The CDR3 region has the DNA TGTGCCACCAGCAGAGGGGAGAAGCCCCAGCATTTT. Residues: CATSRGEKPQHF.

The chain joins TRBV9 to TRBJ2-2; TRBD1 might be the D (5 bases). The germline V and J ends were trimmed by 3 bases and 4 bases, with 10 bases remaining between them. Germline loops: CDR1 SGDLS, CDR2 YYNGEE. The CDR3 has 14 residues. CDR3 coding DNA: TGTGCCAGCAGCGGGACATTTGGCACCGGGGAGCTGTTTTTT. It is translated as CASSGTFGTGELFF.

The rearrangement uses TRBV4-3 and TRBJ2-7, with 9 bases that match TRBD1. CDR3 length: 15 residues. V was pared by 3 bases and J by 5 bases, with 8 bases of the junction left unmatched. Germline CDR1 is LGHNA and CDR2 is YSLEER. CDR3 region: CASSQQRTGVDEQYF. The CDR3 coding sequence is TGCGCCAGCAGCCAGCAACGGACAGGGGTGGACGAGCAGTACTTC.

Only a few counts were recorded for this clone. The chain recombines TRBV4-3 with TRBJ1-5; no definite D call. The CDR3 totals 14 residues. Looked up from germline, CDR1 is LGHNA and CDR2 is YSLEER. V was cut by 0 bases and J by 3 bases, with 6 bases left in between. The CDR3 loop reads CASSQDSFNQPQHF. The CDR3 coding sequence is TGCGCCAGCAGCCAAGACTCGTTCAATCAGCCCCAGCATTTT.

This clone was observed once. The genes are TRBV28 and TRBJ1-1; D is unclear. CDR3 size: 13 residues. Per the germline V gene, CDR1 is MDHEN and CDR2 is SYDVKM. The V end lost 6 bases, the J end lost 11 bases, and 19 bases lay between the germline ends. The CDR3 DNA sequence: TGTGCCAGCAGCCCAATGGGAGGGTTGAGGGCTTTCTTT. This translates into CASSPMGGLRAFF.